The 13 T cell receptor beta chains given below trace back to one sample, sequenced in a study of chemoradiotherapy in HPV16-positive cancers. The data were produced by immunoSEQ multiplex PCR, yet TCRdb's version contains in-frame clones alone and is incomplete. The table has tens of thousands of clones, 93% seen once. Here the sequenced sample was blood, taken from a patient who underwent chemoradiotherapy. These receptors originate from a human donor with HPV-associated anogenital cancer.

The J gene is TRBJ2-3, the V gene TRBV29-1; the D gene could be TRBD1 or TRBD2 (6 bases each). The CDR3 totals 13 residues. Germline V gives CDR1 SQVTM, CDR2 ANQGSEA. Trimming took 6 bases from V and 4 from J, leaving 14 bases between them. CDR3 nucleotide sequence: TGCAGCGTCCCCGGGGGCGAGGCAGATACGCAGTATTTT. It is translated as CSVPGGEADTQYF.

CDR3 in amino acids: CASTEQGRGEQYF. DNA of the CDR3: TGTGCCAGCACTGAACAGGGTCGGGGCGAGCAGTACTTC. The chain couples TRBV6-6 to TRBJ2-7; perhaps TRBD1 as D (6 bases). Germline lookup yields CDR1 MNHNY and CDR2 SVGAGI (reference sequence). This CDR3 is built from 13 residues. V gave up 7 bases and J gave up 6 bases, with 16 bases separating them.

This clone has just one count. This chain joins TRBV21-1 and TRBJ2-7; the table's D call, TRBD1, has no DNA check behind it. TRBV21-1 corresponds to a pseudogene. There are 18 residues in the CDR3. CDR3 sequence (DNA): TGTGCCAGCAGCAACGAGGGACACGTTGCGACCCATGAGTACGAGCAGTACTTC. Amino acids: CASSNEGHVATHEYEQYF.

The chain joins TRBV19 to TRBJ1-1; D is ambiguous. This CDR3 comprises 13 residues. Germline CDR1 reads LNHDA; CDR2 reads SQIVND (reference sequence). Between the trimmed V and J ends, which lost 3 bases and 1 base, there was a span of 6 bases. CDR3 protein: CASSIGRNTEAFF. The CDR3 DNA is TGTGCCAGTAGTATTGGGAGGAACACTGAAGCTTTCTTT.

The chain couples TRBV27 to TRBJ2-1; TRBD2 agrees at 8 bases. CDR3 length equals 18 residues. CDR1 and CDR2 (germline): MNHEY, SMNVEV (reference sequence). After removal of 0 bases from V and 0 bases from J, the junction contained 7 bases not matched to a gene. CDR3 protein: CASSLSSGLAFSYNEQFF. CDR3 nucleotide sequence: TGTGCCAGCAGTTTATCCTCTGGACTAGCCTTCTCCTACAATGAGCAGTTCTTC.

This sequence joins TRBV28 and TRBJ2-7, with D possibly called TRBD1 or TRBD2 (5 bases each). CDR1 is MDHEN and CDR2 is SYDVKM in the germline V gene. V lost 3 bases and J lost 6, with 12 bases in between. CDR3 length: 13 residues. The DNA of the CDR3 is TGTGCCAGCAGTTTTTCCGGGGCAGTCGAGCAGTACTTC. This encodes CASSFSGAVEQYF.

The rearrangement uses TRBV14 and TRBJ1-5; the match to TRBD1 covers 9 bases. This CDR3 has 13 residues. Trimming at V came to 4 bases and at J to 9 bases, leaving 4 bases not matched to a gene. CDR1 is SGHDN and CDR2 is FVKESK in the germline V gene. CDR3 DNA sequence: TGTGCCAGCAGCCCCGGGACAGGGTGGCCCCAGCATTTT. Translating it yields CASSPGTGWPQHF.

This rearrangement joins TRBV15 to TRBJ2-1; 11 bases map to TRBD2. Germline lookup yields CDR1 LNHNV and CDR2 YYDKDF (reference sequence). V was clipped by 7 bases and J by 5 bases; unmatched bases: 4. CDR3 length: 14 amino acids. The chain's CDR3 is CATISGGADNEQFF. In nucleotides, the CDR3 is TGTGCCACCATTAGCGGGGGGGCCGACAATGAGCAGTTCTTC.

The J gene is TRBJ1-3, the V gene TRBV18; no reliable D call. The CDR3 is 16 amino acids. Germline CDR1 and CDR2: KGHSH and LQKENI. V was shortened by 2 bases and J by 1 base, with 12 bases between the two germline ends. CDR3 nucleotides: TGTGCCAGCTCACCAATATCCCGGGTTTCTGGAAACACCATATATTTT. It encodes CASSPISRVSGNTIYF. The complete variable domain, with remaining parts taken from reference TRBV18 and TRBJ1-3, reads NAGVMQNPRHLVRRRGQEARLRCSPMKGHSHVYWYRQLPEEGLKFMVYLQKENIIDESGMPKERFSAEFPKEGPSILRIQQVVRGDSAAYFCASSPISRVSGNTIYFGEGSWLTVV.

V gene TRBV18 combines with J gene TRBJ2-1; 10 nucleotides agree with TRBD2. Germline CDR1 KGHSH, CDR2 LQKENI. The ends lost 1 base at V and 13 bases at J; junction bases unmatched: 10. The CDR3 is made up of 15 amino acids. CDR3 residues: CASSPLETSGFAQFF. The DNA for the CDR3 is TGTGCCAGCTCACCACTAGAGACTAGCGGGTTTGCCCAGTTCTTC.

Only one count was recorded for this clone. V gene TRBV19 combines with J gene TRBJ2-5; D gene ambiguous. Per the germline V gene, CDR1 is LNHDA and CDR2 is SQIVND (reference sequence). The CDR3 contains 11 residues. V was clipped by 5 bases and J by 5 bases, with 6 bases between them. The CDR3 region is CASSGGETQYF. The CDR3 bases are TGTGCCAGTAGTGGTGGGGAGACCCAGTACTTC. The full variable domain, rest sourced from reference TRBV19 and TRBJ2-5, is DGGITQSPKYLFRKEGQNVTLSCEQNLNHDAMYWYRQDPGQGLRLIYYSQIVNDFQKGDIAEGYSVSREKKESFPLTVTSAQKNPTAFYLCASSGGETQYFGPGTRLLVL.

The rearrangement joins TRBV18 to TRBJ2-2; no clear D. V was cut by 6 bases and J by 1 base, with 9 bases left in between. The CDR3 extends over 14 amino acids. Germline assignment: CDR1 KGHSH and CDR2 LQKENI. The CDR3 reads CASSGQVNTGELFF. As DNA, the CDR3 is TGTGCCAGCTCTGGGCAGGTGAACACCGGGGAGCTGTTTTTT. Supplemented by reference TRBV18 and TRBJ2-2, the full variable domain reads NAGVMQNPRHLVRRRGQEARLRCSPMKGHSHVYWYRQLPEEGLKFMVYLQKENIIDESGMPKERFSAEFPKEGPSILRIQQVVRGDSAAYFCASSGQVNTGELFFGEGSRLTVL.

The gene calls are TRBV19 and TRBJ1-5; D is unresolved. Per the germline V gene, CDR1 is LNHDA and CDR2 is SQIVND (reference sequence). V was pared by 6 bases and J by 6 bases, with 15 bases between. This CDR3 has 14 amino acids. The CDR3 bases are TGTGCCAGTAGCCCGACTGGCCCCGGTCAGCCCCAGCATTTT. It encodes CASSPTGPGQPQHF.